The 23 T cell receptor beta chains in this list originate from one sample, sequenced in a study of T cell responses to AZD1222 COVID-19 vaccine. Only in-frame clones appear in the TCRdb table, and some are missing; sequencing was by immunoSEQ multiplex PCR. The data contain some 80,000 clones, around 89% of them seen just once; the ten biggest clones take up over 8%. Specimen: peripheral blood, collected 28 days after the second dose of the MenACWY control vaccine. The receptors were gathered from an adult who received the MenACWY meningococcal vaccine as a control.

This chain uses TRBV3-1 (or the pseudogene TRBV3-2) with TRBJ1-1; D not resolved. Germline CDR1 is LGHDT and CDR2 is YNNKEL (reference sequence). This CDR3 contains 12 residues. Deletions cut 1 base from V and 4 bases from J, with 4 bases between. In nucleotides, the CDR3 is TGTGCCAGCAGCCAAGGCCCCACTGAAGCTTTCTTT. Translating gives CASSQGPTEAFF.

The V gene is TRBV5-1, the J gene TRBJ2-7; D unresolved. The CDR3 spans 14 residues. Germline V gene data show CDR1 as SGHRS and CDR2 as YFSETQ. V lost 0 bases to trimming and J lost 2 bases, with 9 bases between them. The CDR3, as DNA: TGCGCCAGCAGCTTGGCCGAGTCGACCTACGAGCAGTACTTC. This encodes CASSLAESTYEQYF.

CDR3: CSTLVGLAGKESQYF. The CDR3 DNA reads TGCAGCACTCTTGTCGGCCTAGCGGGGAAGGAGTCGCAGTATTTT. The chain combines TRBV29-1 with TRBJ2-3; TRBD2 matches at 9 bases. CDR3 length: 15 residues. Trimming at V came to 8 bases and at J to 10 bases, leaving 19 bases not matched to a gene. Germline lookup yields CDR1 SQVTM and CDR2 ANQGSEA.

Only one count was recorded for this clone. The chain has TRBV3-1 (or the pseudogene TRBV3-2) and TRBJ2-4; 10 bases are a match to TRBD2. The CDR3 is 15 amino acids. Unmatched junction bases numbered 9, after V lost 4 bases and J lost 9 bases. Germline CDR1 and CDR2: LGHDT and YNNKEL (reference sequence). The CDR3 nucleotides read TGTGCCAGCAGCCTTGCTAGCGGGGGTAGGGGCATTCAGTACTTC. It codes for CASSLASGGRGIQYF.

The chain carries TRBV7-9 and TRBJ1-6; D gene uncertain. The V gene's germline CDR1 is SEHNR and CDR2 FQNEAQ (reference sequence). CDR3 length: 16 amino acids. The germline V and J ends were trimmed by 8 bases and 0 bases, with 14 bases remaining between them. The CDR3 protein is CASGEGVGSYNSPLHF. CDR3 bases: TGTGCCAGCGGTGAGGGAGTGGGCTCCTATAATTCACCCCTCCACTTT.

This sequence joins TRBV7-8 and TRBJ1-1; D is unclear. Looked up from germline, CDR1 is SGHVS and CDR2 is FQNEAQ. CDR3 length equals 14 residues. Trimming took off 5 bases at V and 4 bases at J, with 14 bases between the two ends. This CDR3 reads CASSGETSGTEAFF. DNA for the CDR3: TGTGCCAGCAGCGGGGAGACCAGCGGCACTGAAGCTTTCTTT.

The J gene is TRBJ2-5, the V gene TRBV7-2; 8 bases are shared with TRBD1. This CDR3 has 16 residues. Germline CDR1 reads SGHTA; CDR2 reads FQGNSA. The V segment lost 1 base and the J segment 1 base; nucleotides outside the gene matches: 5. The CDR3 DNA reads TGTGCCAGCAGCTTAGGAAACAGGGGGATCCAAGAGACCCAGTACTTC. Its translation is CASSLGNRGIQETQYF.

V and J are TRBV9 and TRBJ2-1; 13 nucleotides line up with TRBD2. The trim removed 3 bases at V and 7 bases at J, leaving 1 base unmatched. The germline gives CDR1 SGDLS, CDR2 YYNGEE. The CDR3 has 14 amino acids. This CDR3 is CASSGLAGGNEQFF. Here the CDR3 DNA reads TGTGCCAGCAGCGGACTAGCGGGGGGTAATGAGCAGTTCTTC.

V usage is TRBV5-4 and J usage is TRBJ1-5; D gene unclear. Trimming pared 4 bases from V and 4 bases from J, leaving 12 bases between. The germline gives CDR1 SGHNT, CDR2 YYREEE (reference sequence). The CDR3 runs to 14 residues. The CDR3 nucleotides read TGTGCCAGCAGCCGTGATGGGAAGAATCAGCCCCAGCATTTT. It encodes CASSRDGKNQPQHF.

For the CDR3, the DNA is TGCGCCAGCAGCTCCGGACTAGCGGGGGGGGCGAATACGCAGTATTTT. Residues: CASSSGLAGGANTQYF. The chain couples TRBV5-1 to TRBJ2-3; 15 bases are a match to TRBD2. Germline CDR1 SGHRS, CDR2 YFSETQ. The V and J ends lost 3 bases and 7 bases, in that order; junction bases with no gene match: 6. This CDR3 spans 16 amino acids.

The rearrangement uses TRBV5-6 and TRBJ1-6, with D maybe TRBD1 (6 bases). Germline-derived CDR1 and CDR2 are SGHDT and YYEEEE. The V gene lost 4 bases and the J gene lost 0 bases, with 17 bases spanning the gap. The CDR3 is 18 residues long. Here the CDR3 DNA reads TGTGCCAGCAGCAGGGAGGGGGGGGCAGGCTCCTATAATTCACCCCTCCACTTT. Translated: CASSREGGAGSYNSPLHF.

The chain joins TRBV5-4 to TRBJ1-3; D is unclear. Germline V gene sequence: CDR1 SGHNT, CDR2 YYREEE (reference sequence). This CDR3 region has 15 residues. Trimming left V 0 bases short and J 0 bases short, with 7 bases between. The CDR3 loop is CASSLDQSSGNTIYF. The CDR3 DNA follows: TGTGCCAGCAGCTTGGATCAGTCCTCTGGAAACACCATATATTTT.

CDR3 sequence: CASSWRGPDLEQYF. In DNA, the CDR3 is TGTGCCAGCAGCTGGAGGGGACCAGACCTGGAGCAGTACTTC. The rearrangement links TRBV5-5 to TRBJ2-7, with D perhaps TRBD2 (6 bases). The CDR3 is 14 residues long. From germline, CDR1 is SGHKS and CDR2 YYEKEE (reference sequence). V lost 3 bases to trimming and J lost 7 bases, with 17 bases between them.

The rearrangement links TRBV7-9 to TRBJ1-5, with 7 positions matching TRBD1. The CDR3 totals 14 residues. Germline CDR1 is SEHNR and CDR2 is FQNEAQ (reference sequence). Losses at the gene ends were 2 bases for V and 8 bases for J; bases not matched to a gene: 6. The CDR3 DNA reads as TGTGCCAGCAGCTTACAAGGGGGCCGTGAGCCCCAGCATTTT. It codes for CASSLQGGREPQHF.

The CDR3 here is CATAGQGEWTEAFF. In DNA form, the CDR3 reads TGTGCCACCGCCGGACAGGGGGAATGGACTGAAGCTTTCTTT. This chain links TRBV19 with TRBJ1-1, with 10 bases identical to TRBD1. The germline V gene has CDR1 LNHDA and CDR2 SQIVND (reference sequence). This CDR3 has 14 amino acids. V trimming: 10 bases; J trimming: 5 bases; junction bases outside the gene matches: 10.

This clone occurred a few times. V is TRBV7-8 and J is TRBJ2-7; TRBD1 agrees at 8 bases. This CDR3 is built from 18 residues. CDR1 SGHVS and CDR2 FQNEAQ come from the germline V gene. Unmatched junction bases numbered 14, after V lost 4 bases and J lost 0 bases. CDR3 residues: CASSSTGVGWVSSYEQYF. The DNA of the CDR3 is TGTGCCAGCAGCTCGACAGGGGTAGGGTGGGTTAGCTCCTACGAGCAGTACTTC.

This chain uses TRBV25-1 with TRBJ2-1; TRBD1 agrees at 7 bases. CDR3 length equals 14 residues. Trimming removed 7 bases from V and 9 bases from J; junction bases left unmatched: 12. Germline-derived CDR1 and CDR2 are MGHDK and SYGVNS. The CDR3 is CASMPMTGSSEQFF. The CDR3 coding sequence is TGTGCCAGCATGCCCATGACAGGGTCTAGTGAGCAGTTCTTC.

The rearrangement joins TRBV9 to TRBJ1-2; D gene unclear. The V gene's germline CDR1 is SGDLS and CDR2 YYNGEE. V was shortened by 0 bases and J by 0 bases, with 6 bases between the two germline ends. The CDR3 covers 14 residues. As DNA, the CDR3 is TGTGCCAGCAGCGTAGGCAGAGCTAACTATGGCTACACCTTC. Its protein is CASSVGRANYGYTF. The whole variable domain, filled in from reference TRBV9 and TRBJ1-2, reads DSGVTQTPKHLITATGQRVTLRCSPRSGDLSVYWYQQSLDQGLQFLIQYYNGEERAKGNILERFSAQQFPDLHSELNLSSLELGDSALYFCASSVGRANYGYTFGSGTRLTVV.

This clone is labeled as medium-sized. V gene TRBV19 combines with J gene TRBJ2-2; weak D call: TRBD1 (5 bases). V dropped 3 bases and J dropped 3 bases, with 11 bases sitting between them. Germline values: CDR1 LNHDA, CDR2 SQIVND (reference sequence). This CDR3 region has 15 residues. The CDR3 coding sequence is TGTGCCAGTAGTATTCAGGGCTTAGACACCGGGGAGCTGTTTTTT. It is translated as CASSIQGLDTGELFF. Using reference TRBV19 and TRBJ2-2 for the parts outside the CDR3, the full variable domain is DGGITQSPKYLFRKEGQNVTLSCEQNLNHDAMYWYRQDPGQGLRLIYYSQIVNDFQKGDIAEGYSVSREKKESFPLTVTSAQKNPTAFYLCASSIQGLDTGELFFGEGSRLTVL.

V and J are TRBV3-1 (or the pseudogene TRBV3-2) and TRBJ2-1; D is possibly TRBD1 or TRBD2 (5 bases each). CDR1 is LGHDT and CDR2 is YNNKEL in the germline V gene (reference sequence). V was clipped by 4 bases and J by 1 base, with 11 bases between them. The CDR3 extends over 15 amino acids. CDR3: CASSLGTRSYNEQFF. Written as DNA, the CDR3 is TGTGCCAGCAGCCTCGGGACCCGGTCCTACAATGAGCAGTTCTTC.

The chain carries TRBV19 and TRBJ1-6; weak D call: TRBD1 (6 bases). V lost 6 bases and J lost 4, with 19 bases in between. The CDR3 sequence is 17 residues long. The germline V gene has CDR1 LNHDA and CDR2 SQIVND (reference sequence). The CDR3 sequence: CASSLLPGQGYNSPLHF. CDR3 bases: TGTGCCAGTAGCCTATTACCAGGGCAGGGGTATAATTCACCCCTCCACTTT. The whole variable domain, filled in from reference TRBV19 and TRBJ1-6, reads DGGITQSPKYLFRKEGQNVTLSCEQNLNHDAMYWYRQDPGQGLRLIYYSQIVNDFQKGDIAEGYSVSREKKESFPLTVTSAQKNPTAFYLCASSLLPGQGYNSPLHFGNGTRLTVT.

J is TRBJ2-3 and V is TRBV5-1, with 10 bases that match TRBD1. Trimming at V came to 7 bases and at J to 3 bases, leaving 8 bases not matched to a gene. CDR3 length: 15 residues. Per the germline V gene, CDR1 is SGHRS and CDR2 is YFSETQ. The CDR3 DNA reads as TGCGCCAGCGGCACTCCGGGACAGGGGACAGATACGCAGTATTTT. It translates to CASGTPGQGTDTQYF.

The chain is built from TRBV14 and TRBJ2-2; unclear D gene. The CDR3 consists of 13 residues. Germline lookup yields CDR1 SGHDN and CDR2 FVKESK. Between the trimmed V and J ends, which lost 1 base and 7 bases, there was a span of 7 bases. The CDR3 loop reads CASSQVPVGELFF. The CDR3 DNA follows: TGTGCCAGCAGCCAAGTCCCGGTCGGGGAGCTGTTTTTT.